Following are 8 T cell receptor beta chains from one sample sequenced in a study of blood T cell repertoires in COVID-19. Assay used: immunoSEQ multiplex PCR; TCRdb lists only in-frame clones, some missing. The table lists around 220,000 clones, less than 90% of them singletons, with 1.9% in the top ten. Material for sequencing was peripheral blood. These TCRs come from a man aged 40-55 years with active or convalescent COVID-19.

V is TRBV18 and J is TRBJ1-2; 8 bases are shared with TRBD1. V trimming: 3 bases; J trimming: 4 bases; junction bases outside the gene matches: 7. The CDR3 is 15 residues long. From germline, CDR1 is KGHSH and CDR2 LQKENI. CDR3 in amino acids: CASSPGTGQLYGYTF. Written as DNA, the CDR3 is TGTGCCAGCTCACCCGGGACAGGTCAGCTCTATGGCTACACCTTC.

This chain links TRBV7-9 with TRBJ1-5, with D perhaps TRBD1 (5 bases). The CDR3 spans 13 residues. The germline gives CDR1 SEHNR, CDR2 FQNEAQ (reference sequence). The germline V and J ends were trimmed by 1 base and 6 bases, with 7 bases remaining between them. CDR3 DNA: TGTGCCAGCAGCTTAGGACAGCTTCAGCCCCAGCATTTT. This codes for CASSLGQLQPQHF.

V and J are TRBV2 and TRBJ1-1, with D hard to call. CDR3 length: 15 residues. Trimming stripped 6 bases from V and 2 bases from J, with 16 bases between. Germline V CDR1 and CDR2: SNHLY, FYNNEI. This CDR3 reads CASSPRTNINTEAFF. The DNA of the CDR3 is TGTGCCAGCAGCCCCCGGACTAATATCAACACTGAAGCTTTCTTT. Using reference TRBV2 and TRBJ1-1 for the parts outside the CDR3, the full variable domain is EPEVTQTPSHQVTQMGQEVILRCVPISNHLYFYWYRQILGQKVEFLVSFYNNEISEKSEIFDDQFSVERPDGSNFTLKIRSTKLEDSAMYFCASSPRTNINTEAFFGQGTRLTVV.

This chain joins TRBV4-2 and TRBJ2-5; D is perhaps TRBD2 (7 bases). The CDR3 spans 13 residues. Germline V gives CDR1 LGHNA, CDR2 YNFKEQ. With 5 bases removed from V and 5 bases from J, the gap between germline ends came to 12 bases. In nucleotides, the CDR3 is TGTGCCAGCAGCGGGGGGGCCGGGGAGACCCAGTACTTC. It translates to CASSGGAGETQYF.

The chain combines TRBV7-9 with TRBJ2-5; D call uncertain. The CDR3 contains 13 residues. V dropped 6 bases and J dropped 4 bases, with 12 bases sitting between them. CDR1 and CDR2 (germline): SEHNR, FQNEAQ (reference sequence). CDR3 nucleotide sequence: TGTGCCAGCAGTCCACCCGCGGTAGAGACCCAGTACTTC. Amino acid sequence: CASSPPAVETQYF.

The chain recombines TRBV19 with TRBJ1-2, with unresolved D. The germline V gene encodes CDR1 LNHDA and CDR2 SQIVND (reference sequence). V lost 0 bases and J lost 6, with 14 bases in between. The CDR3 totals 15 residues. CDR3 loop: CASSIEAEPVHGYTF. The CDR3 DNA reads TGTGCCAGTAGTATAGAAGCGGAACCGGTCCATGGCTACACCTTC. The complete variable domain, with remaining parts taken from reference TRBV19 and TRBJ1-2, reads DGGITQSPKYLFRKEGQNVTLSCEQNLNHDAMYWYRQDPGQGLRLIYYSQIVNDFQKGDIAEGYSVSREKKESFPLTVTSAQKNPTAFYLCASSIEAEPVHGYTFGSGTRLTVV.

V usage is TRBV6-2 or TRBV6-3 and J usage is TRBJ1-2, with a tentative D call TRBD1 (5 bases). The CDR3 totals 15 residues. CDR1 is MNHEY, CDR2 SVGEGT, per germline. The germline V and J ends were trimmed by 4 bases and 4 bases, with 16 bases remaining between them. The CDR3 region is CASSLGRTKAYGYTF. The CDR3 DNA reads TGTGCCAGCAGTTTAGGGAGGACAAAAGCCTATGGCTACACCTTC.

As DNA, the CDR3 is TGTGCCAGCAGTTTGGTGGAGGATGGCTACACCTTC. It translates to CASSLVEDGYTF. The chain employs TRBV28 and TRBJ1-2, with D hard to call. From germline, CDR1 is MDHEN and CDR2 SYDVKM. The CDR3 runs to 12 residues. V lost 3 bases to trimming and J lost 6 bases, with 8 bases between them.